This T cell receptor beta chain was obtained from a study of cytomegalovirus exposure and HLA in healthy donors. Overall study findings and caveats: Researchers catalogued around 150 TCR beta chains as cytomegalovirus-associated. An analysis was carried out later, and it reportedly showed fewer N-insertions in an Asian-associated ancestry cluster than the roughly 700-donor mean.

V lost 3 bases to trimming and J lost 4 bases; unmatched junction nucleotides: 2. This CDR3 comprises 14 residues. Germline V gene lookup returns CDR1 MDHEN and CDR2 SYDVKM. Primers: 60 Vbeta forward and 13 Jbeta reverse. Here immunoSEQ multiplex PCR was the method, and the copy in TCRdb shows in-frame clones only, minus some. The sample includes some 200,000 clones, over 60% seen only once; the top ten take 1.5% to 2%. A note on this clone: Antigen unknown.

What was sequenced was PBMCs. The receptor was isolated from a man between 18 and 35 years old in good health and CMV-seronegative. V is TRBV28 and J is TRBJ2-2; 7 bases fit TRBD2. As DNA, the CDR3 is TGTGCCAGCAGTTTCCAGCGGGGCACCGGGGAGCTGTTTTTT. It codes for CASSFQRGTGELFF.